This entry lists 6 T cell receptor beta chains sequenced from one sample in a study of shared clonotypes between healthy human individuals. The protocol was immunoSEQ multiplex PCR, while the TCRdb copy is restricted to in-frame clones and leaves out a portion. The data show more than 1,200,000 clones, with approximately 98.5% seen just once and around 0.33% held by the top ten. The sequenced sample consisted of naive CD4+ T cells sorted from blood. Subset given: CD45RA+ positively selected. These receptors originate from a man aged 25 to 45 in good health.

The chain links TRBV5-1 to TRBJ1-2; 7 nucleotides agree with TRBD1. This CDR3 contains 14 residues. Looked up from germline, CDR1 is SGHRS and CDR2 is YFSETQ. Trimming removed 0 bases from V and 6 bases from J; junction bases left unmatched: 5. The CDR3 nucleotides read TGCGCCAGCAGCTTGGCTATTACAGGGGATGGCTACACCTTC. Protein: CASSLAITGDGYTF.

This clone was seen only once. The chain recombines TRBV20-1 with TRBJ1-2, with D unresolved. The CDR3 runs to 11 residues. V shed 0 bases and J shed 8 bases, with 7 bases lying between them. Germline values: CDR1 DFQATT, CDR2 SNEGSKA (reference sequence). Here the CDR3 reads CSARDPGGYTF. In DNA, the CDR3 is TGCAGTGCTAGAGATCCTGGCGGCTACACCTTC.

V and J are TRBV28 and TRBJ2-2; D may be TRBD1 (5 bases). CDR3 length: 17 residues. V lost 2 bases and J lost 1, with 14 bases in between. Germline CDR1 and CDR2: MDHEN and SYDVKM. The CDR3 DNA reads as TGTGCCAGCAGTTTAGTCGGCAGGGCCTTGAACACCGGGGAGCTGTTTTTT. Amino acid sequence: CASSLVGRALNTGELFF.

V and J are TRBV10-3 and TRBJ2-1; no firm D call. Germline CDR1 ENHRY, CDR2 SYGVKD. Trimming cost V 0 bases and J 2 bases, with 8 bases left between them. The CDR3 extends over 15 amino acids. The CDR3 nucleotides are TGTGCCATCAGTGAGTCGCGGCAGACCTACAATGAGCAGTTCTTC. Translated: CAISESRQTYNEQFF.

The CDR3: CASSVAGRDPAEQYF. The DNA for the CDR3 is TGTGCCAGCAGCGTAGCCGGGAGGGACCCCGCCGAGCAGTACTTC. This chain links TRBV9 with TRBJ2-7, with TRBD2 matching over 8 bases. V was clipped by 0 bases and J by 6 bases; unmatched bases: 8. The CDR3 is 15 amino acids. CDR1 and CDR2 from the germline V gene are SGDLS and YYNGEE.

The rearrangement joins TRBV28 to TRBJ2-1; the D gene is possibly TRBD1 (6 bases). The CDR3 contains 14 residues. Germline V gene sequence: CDR1 MDHEN, CDR2 SYDVKM. The germline V and J ends were trimmed by 6 bases and 1 base, with 10 bases remaining between them. Here the CDR3 reads CASRGQYSYNEQFF. CDR3 nucleotides: TGTGCCAGCAGAGGACAGTATTCCTACAATGAGCAGTTCTTC.